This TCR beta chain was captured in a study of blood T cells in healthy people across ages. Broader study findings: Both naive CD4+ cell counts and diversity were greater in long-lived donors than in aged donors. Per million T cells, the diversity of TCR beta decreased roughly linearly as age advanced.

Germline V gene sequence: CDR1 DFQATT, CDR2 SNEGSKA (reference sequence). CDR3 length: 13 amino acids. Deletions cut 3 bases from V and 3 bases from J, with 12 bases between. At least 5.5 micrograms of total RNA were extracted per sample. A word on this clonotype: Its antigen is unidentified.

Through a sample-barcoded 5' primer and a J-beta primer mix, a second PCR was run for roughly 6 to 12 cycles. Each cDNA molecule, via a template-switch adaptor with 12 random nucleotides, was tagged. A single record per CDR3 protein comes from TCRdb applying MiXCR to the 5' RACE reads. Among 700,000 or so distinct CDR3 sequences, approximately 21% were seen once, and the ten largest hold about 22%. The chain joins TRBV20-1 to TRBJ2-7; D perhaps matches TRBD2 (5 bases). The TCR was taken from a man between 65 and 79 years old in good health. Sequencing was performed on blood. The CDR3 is CSARRALIYEQYF. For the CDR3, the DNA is TGCAGTGCTAGGCGGGCCCTTATCTACGAGCAGTACTTC.